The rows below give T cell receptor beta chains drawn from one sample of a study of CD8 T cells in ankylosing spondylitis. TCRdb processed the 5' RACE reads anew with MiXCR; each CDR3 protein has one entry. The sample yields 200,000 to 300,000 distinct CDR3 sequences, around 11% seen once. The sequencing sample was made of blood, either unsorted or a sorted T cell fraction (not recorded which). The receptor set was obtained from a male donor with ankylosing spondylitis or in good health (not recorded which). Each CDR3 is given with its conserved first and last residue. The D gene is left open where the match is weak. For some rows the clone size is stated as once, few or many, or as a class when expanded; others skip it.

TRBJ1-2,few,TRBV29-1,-,CSVSPREGGYTF,TGCAGCGTCAGCCCCCGAGAAGGCGGCTACACCTTC
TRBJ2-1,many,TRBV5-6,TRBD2,CASSSRLAGGRYNEQFF,TGTGCCAGCAGCTCTCGACTAGCGGGGGGGCGATACAATGAGCAGTTCTTC
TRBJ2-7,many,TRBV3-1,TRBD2,CASSQGLAGASSYEQYF,TGTGCCAGCAGCCAAGGCCTAGCGGGAGCGAGCTCCTACGAGCAGTACTTC
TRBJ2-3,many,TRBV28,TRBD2,CATWTSGRIPDTQYF,TGTGCCACTTGGACTAGCGGGAGGATTCCAGATACGCAGTATTTT
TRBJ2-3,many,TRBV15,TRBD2,CATSRGGTSGRVSTDTQYF,TGTGCCACCAGCAGAGGGGGGACTAGCGGGAGAGTGAGCACAGATACGCAGTATTTT
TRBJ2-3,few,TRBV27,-,CASSRSGSYHTQYF,TGTGCCAGCAGTCGGTCAGGGTCATATCATACGCAGTATTTT
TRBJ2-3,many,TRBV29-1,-,CSVGNGGDTQYF,TGCAGCGTTGGGAACGGGGGAGATACGCAGTATTTT
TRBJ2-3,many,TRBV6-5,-,CASSWADTDTQYF,TGTGCCAGCAGTTGGGCAGACACAGATACGCAGTATTTT
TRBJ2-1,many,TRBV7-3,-,CASSLNPDYNEQFF,TGTGCCAGCAGCTTAAATCCGGACTACAATGAGCAGTTCTTC
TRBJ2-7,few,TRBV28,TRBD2,CASSLGTSGFREQYF,TGTGCCAGCAGTTTAGGGACTAGTGGTTTTCGCGAGCAGTACTTC
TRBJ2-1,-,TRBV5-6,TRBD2,CASSLLLAGGPEVVNEQFF,TGTGCCAGCAGCTTGCTTCTAGCGGGAGGGCCTGAGGTAGTGAATGAGCAGTTCTTC